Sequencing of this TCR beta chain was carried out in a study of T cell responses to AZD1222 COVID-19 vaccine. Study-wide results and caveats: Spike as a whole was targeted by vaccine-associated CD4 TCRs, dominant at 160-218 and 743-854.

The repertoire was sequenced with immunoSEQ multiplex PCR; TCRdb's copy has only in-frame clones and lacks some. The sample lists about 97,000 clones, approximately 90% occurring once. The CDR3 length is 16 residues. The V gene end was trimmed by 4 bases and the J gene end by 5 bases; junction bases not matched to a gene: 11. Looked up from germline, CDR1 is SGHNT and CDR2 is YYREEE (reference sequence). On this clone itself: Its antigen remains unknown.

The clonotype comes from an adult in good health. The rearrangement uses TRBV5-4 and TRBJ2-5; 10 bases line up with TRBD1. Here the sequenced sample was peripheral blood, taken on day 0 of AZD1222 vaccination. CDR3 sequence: CASSRNRDRGMETQYF. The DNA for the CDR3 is TGTGCCAGCAGCCGTAACCGGGACAGGGGAATGGAGACCCAGTACTTC.